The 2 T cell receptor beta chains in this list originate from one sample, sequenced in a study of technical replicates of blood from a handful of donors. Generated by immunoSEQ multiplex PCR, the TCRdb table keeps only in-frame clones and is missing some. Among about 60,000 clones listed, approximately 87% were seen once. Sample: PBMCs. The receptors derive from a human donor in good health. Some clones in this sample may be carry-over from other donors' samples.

CDR3 protein: CASSLSYGWSTEAFF. The CDR3, as DNA: TGCGCCAGCAGCCTGAGCTACGGCTGGAGCACTGAAGCTTTCTTT. The chain recombines TRBV4-1 with TRBJ1-1; D gene ambiguous. The V and J ends lost 4 bases and 4 bases respectively, with 16 bases between them. The CDR3 runs 15 residues. Germline CDR1 reads MGHRA; CDR2 reads YSYEKL.

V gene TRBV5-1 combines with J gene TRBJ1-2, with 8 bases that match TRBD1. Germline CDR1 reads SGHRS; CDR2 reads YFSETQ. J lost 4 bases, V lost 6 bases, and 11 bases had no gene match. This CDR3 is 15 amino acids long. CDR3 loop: CASKNQGASVYGYTF. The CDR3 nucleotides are TGCGCCAGCAAAAATCAGGGGGCTAGTGTCTATGGCTACACCTTC. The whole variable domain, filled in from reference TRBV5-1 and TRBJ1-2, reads KAGVTQTPRYLIKTRGQQVTLSCSPISGHRSVSWYQQTPGQGLQFLFEYFSETQRNKGNFPGRFSGRQFSNSRSEMNVSTLELGDSALYLCASKNQGASVYGYTFGSGTRLTVV.